These 30 T cell receptor beta chains share one sample of origin, sequenced in a study of blood T cell repertoires in COVID-19. Only in-frame clones appear in the TCRdb table, and some are missing; sequencing was by immunoSEQ multiplex PCR. The sample includes around 140,000 clones, approximately 84% of them seen just once. Sequencing input: peripheral blood. The receptors here all came from a man in his sixties with acute or convalescent COVID-19.

J is TRBJ2-2 and V is TRBV7-2; 11 bases fit TRBD2. Germline loops: CDR1 SGHTA, CDR2 FQGNSA. The CDR3 totals 18 residues. Losses at the gene ends were 5 bases for V and 0 bases for J; bases not matched to a gene: 8. CDR3 nucleotides: TGTGCCAGCAGCCCGAGGACTAGCGGGCTGGCGAACACCGGGGAGCTGTTTTTT. Its protein is CASSPRTSGLANTGELFF.

The chain recombines TRBV9 with TRBJ2-1; 9 positions match TRBD2. The germline CDR1 and CDR2 sequences are SGDLS and YYNGEE. The CDR3 has 15 residues. With 4 bases clipped from V and 7 bases from J, the junction kept 9 bases outside the gene matches. CDR3 DNA: TGTGCCAGCAGCTACCGAGCGGGGGGCGGGAATGAGCAGTTCTTC. It is translated as CASSYRAGGGNEQFF. Full variable domain (missing parts from reference TRBV9 and TRBJ2-1): DSGVTQTPKHLITATGQRVTLRCSPRSGDLSVYWYQQSLDQGLQFLIQYYNGEERAKGNILERFSAQQFPDLHSELNLSSLELGDSALYFCASSYRAGGGNEQFFGPGTRLTVL.

V usage is TRBV18 and J usage is TRBJ2-7, with D perhaps TRBD1 (6 bases). The germline V and J ends were trimmed by 4 bases and 2 bases, with 15 bases remaining between them. CDR3 length equals 15 residues. Germline CDR1 is KGHSH and CDR2 is LQKENI. The CDR3: CASSQGTPKTYEQYF. The CDR3 coding sequence is TGTGCCAGCTCACAAGGGACACCTAAAACCTACGAGCAGTACTTC. Supplemented by reference TRBV18 and TRBJ2-7, the full variable domain reads NAGVMQNPRHLVRRRGQEARLRCSPMKGHSHVYWYRQLPEEGLKFMVYLQKENIIDESGMPKERFSAEFPKEGPSILRIQQVVRGDSAAYFCASSQGTPKTYEQYFGPGTRLTVT.

This clone is a singleton in its sample. As DNA, the CDR3 is TGTGCCAGCTCCCGGGGCACAGATACGCAGTATTTT. Translation gives CASSRGTDTQYF. V gene TRBV5-8 combines with J gene TRBJ2-3; no firm D call. Germline CDR1 reads SGHTS; CDR2 reads YDEGEE. Trimming shortened V by 7 bases and J by 1 base, and 7 bases separated the two germline ends. CDR3 length: 12 amino acids.

The chain links TRBV5-1 to TRBJ2-7, with TRBD1 matching 8 bases. This CDR3 comprises 17 residues. V lost 4 bases to trimming and J lost 2 bases; unmatched junction nucleotides: 14. Germline CDR1 and CDR2: SGHRS and YFSETQ. This CDR3 is CASSTGQGKVLTYEQYF. Written as DNA, the CDR3 is TGCGCCAGCAGCACCGGACAGGGAAAGGTCTTAACCTACGAGCAGTACTTC.

V and J are TRBV18 and TRBJ2-5; D is unresolved. Per germline, CDR1 KGHSH and CDR2 LQKENI. The germline V and J ends were trimmed by 1 base and 4 bases, with 4 bases remaining between them. This CDR3 region has 12 residues. DNA of the CDR3: TGTGCCAGCTCACCACGCGGAGAGACCCAGTACTTC. Translating gives CASSPRGETQYF.

The gene calls are TRBV7-3 and TRBJ2-3; TRBD2 matches 9 bases. The CDR3 is made up of 16 amino acids. The junction had 10 bases not matched to a gene; V was cut back by 5 bases and J by 4 bases. Germline lookup yields CDR1 SGHTA and CDR2 FQGTGA. The CDR3 here is CASSRLPREGADTQYF. In DNA, the CDR3 is TGTGCCAGCAGCCGACTACCGCGGGAGGGGGCAGATACGCAGTATTTT. Looking up the rest from reference TRBV7-3 and TRBJ2-3 gives the full variable domain: GAGVSQTPSNKVTEKGKYVELRCDPISGHTALYWYRQSLGQGPEFLIYFQGTGAADDSGLPNDRFFAVRPEGSVSTLKIQRTERGDSAVYLCASSRLPREGADTQYFGPGTRLTVL.

This chain links TRBV3-1 (or the pseudogene TRBV3-2) with TRBJ2-5; 8 nucleotides agree with TRBD2. Germline CDR1 is LGHDT and CDR2 is YNNKEL (reference sequence). This CDR3 comprises 17 residues. Trimming took 0 bases from V and 0 from J; bases not matched to a gene: 6. CDR3 nucleotides: TGTGCCAGCAGCCAAGATCTGAGCGGGGGTAACCAAGAGACCCAGTACTTC. Its translation: CASSQDLSGGNQETQYF.

The V gene is TRBV24-1, the J gene TRBJ2-2, with 7 positions matching TRBD2. J was trimmed by 5 bases and V by 0 bases; bases with no gene match: 11. This CDR3 spans 18 amino acids. CDR1 and CDR2 (germline): KGHDR, SFDVKD. CDR3 nucleotides: TGTGCCACCAGTGATTTGCAAATTGCGGGAGTAAGGACCGGGGAGCTGTTTTTT. It encodes CATSDLQIAGVRTGELFF.

This clone was detected only once. The chain joins TRBV19 to TRBJ1-4; TRBD1 aligns across 12 bases. V lost 6 bases and J lost 7; bases outside the gene matches: 12. This CDR3 is built from 17 residues. Germline V gives CDR1 LNHDA, CDR2 SQIVND (reference sequence). The CDR3 DNA is TGTGCCAGTAGCATGGGCTTGGGGACAGGGGGCCGTGAAAAACTGTTTTTT. This translates into CASSMGLGTGGREKLFF.

This chain connects TRBV14 to TRBJ2-2; 8 nucleotides line up with TRBD2. There are 15 residues in the CDR3. V lost 6 bases and J lost 4; bases outside the gene matches: 7. Germline assignment: CDR1 SGHDN and CDR2 FVKESK. CDR3 protein: CASRPGGAGTGELFF. The CDR3 DNA reads TGTGCCAGCAGACCCGGGGGGGCCGGCACCGGGGAGCTGTTTTTT.

This chain connects TRBV7-2 to TRBJ1-2; TRBD1 might be the D (6 bases). The CDR3 consists of 15 residues. Trimming left V 4 bases short and J 1 base short, with 13 bases between. From germline, CDR1 is SGHTA and CDR2 FQGNSA. The CDR3 is CASSSRQELNYGYTF. The CDR3 DNA is TGTGCCAGCAGCTCCCGACAGGAACTTAACTATGGCTACACCTTC.

V usage is TRBV20-1 and J usage is TRBJ1-5; D remains ambiguous. The germline CDR1 and CDR2 sequences are DFQATT and SNEGSKA (reference sequence). V was clipped by 3 bases and J by 5 bases, with 11 bases between them. This CDR3 spans 13 amino acids. CDR3 sequence: CSASPGLDQPQHF. CDR3 DNA: TGCAGTGCTAGTCCGGGGTTGGATCAGCCCCAGCATTTT.

This rearrangement joins TRBV5-6 to TRBJ1-1; TRBD1 matches at 10 bases. This CDR3 is built from 13 residues. Germline V gene lookup returns CDR1 SGHDT and CDR2 YYEEEE. V lost 3 bases and J lost 6; bases outside the gene matches: 2. This CDR3 reads CASSWDRGAEAFF. CDR3 coding DNA: TGTGCCAGCAGCTGGGACAGGGGTGCTGAAGCTTTCTTT.

The chain has TRBV7-2 and TRBJ1-2, with D perhaps TRBD1 (6 bases). This CDR3 has 16 amino acids. V lost 5 bases and J 2 bases, leaving 18 bases between the germline ends. Germline CDR1 and CDR2: SGHTA and FQGNSA. The CDR3 loop is CASSPSGAPRNYGYTF. Written as DNA, the CDR3 is TGTGCCAGCAGCCCTTCAGGGGCTCCTCGGAACTATGGCTACACCTTC. Combining the CDR3 with reference TRBV7-2 and TRBJ1-2 gives the whole variable domain GAGVSQSPSNKVTEKGKDVELRCDPISGHTALYWYRQSLGQGLEFLIYFQGNSAPDKSGLPSDRFSAERTGGSVSTLTIQRTQQEDSAVYLCASSPSGAPRNYGYTFGSGTRLTVV.

The chain combines TRBV28 with TRBJ1-6; D possibly corresponds to TRBD1 (5 bases). The CDR3 covers 14 residues. The V gene lost 2 bases and the J gene lost 12 bases, with 14 bases spanning the gap. Germline CDR1 and CDR2: MDHEN and SYDVKM. The CDR3 reads CASSLNGGWLPLHF. The CDR3 DNA reads TGTGCCAGCAGTTTAAACGGGGGGTGGTTACCCCTCCACTTT.

This chain connects TRBV18 to TRBJ1-2; 8 positions match TRBD1. The CDR3 covers 15 residues. From germline, CDR1 is KGHSH and CDR2 LQKENI. The ends lost 4 bases at V and 4 bases at J; junction bases unmatched: 8. DNA for the CDR3: TGTGCCAGCTCACGCTCAGGGGGCATGGGCTATGGCTACACCTTC. It encodes CASSRSGGMGYGYTF.

The V gene is TRBV5-1, the J gene TRBJ2-6, with a possible D match to TRBD1 (6 bases). Germline-derived CDR1 and CDR2 are SGHRS and YFSETQ. The V gene lost 4 bases and the J gene lost 2 bases, with 10 bases spanning the gap. This CDR3 is built from 15 residues. In nucleotides, the CDR3 is TGCGCCAGCAGCCACAACAGGGCTGGGGCCAACGTCCTGACTTTC. It codes for CASSHNRAGANVLTF.

The rearrangement joins TRBV19 to TRBJ1-4, with TRBD1 identical over 7 bases. With V trimmed by 4 bases and J by 3 bases, 5 bases remained unmatched. The CDR3 length is 15 residues. Looked up from germline, CDR1 is LNHDA and CDR2 is SQIVND (reference sequence). CDR3 residues: CASSTGQAPNEKLFF. The CDR3 bases are TGTGCCAGTAGTACAGGACAGGCTCCTAATGAAAAACTGTTTTTT.

The CDR3 nucleotides read TGTGCTAGTGGTTTGACCCCTACAGGGTCGGAGACCCAGTACTTC. Its translation: CASGLTPTGSETQYF. This chain joins TRBV12-5 and TRBJ2-5, with D perhaps matching TRBD1 (6 bases). Per germline, CDR1 LGHNT and CDR2 FRNRAP. The CDR3 sequence is 15 residues long. Trimming removed 2 bases at V and 5 bases at J, with 15 bases between.

About this clone itself: This specimen includes other DNA sequences encoding the same CDR3. The V gene is TRBV11-3, the J gene TRBJ1-1; D not certain. Deletions cut 1 base from V and 2 bases from J, with 5 bases between. Germline V lookup: CDR1 SGHNT, CDR2 YENEEA. The CDR3 contains 13 residues. In DNA, the CDR3 is TGTGCCAGCAGCTTAGGAGGCAACACTGAAGCTTTCTTT. Its protein product is CASSLGGNTEAFF. The full variable domain, with the rest looked up from reference TRBV11-3 and TRBJ1-1, is EAGVVQSPRYKIIEKKQPVAFWCNPISGHNTLYWYLQNLGQGPELLIRYENEEAVDDSQLPKDRFSAERLKGVDSTLKIQPAELGDSAVYLCASSLGGNTEAFFGQGTRLTVV.

A single count supports this clone. The chain joins TRBV7-8 to TRBJ2-5, with TRBD2 matching 12 bases. J lost 2 bases, V lost 2 bases, and 6 bases had no gene match. Germline V gene sequence: CDR1 SGHVS, CDR2 FQNEAQ. The CDR3 length is 17 residues. CDR3 region: CASSLFGLAGGQETQYF. CDR3 nucleotides: TGTGCCAGCAGCTTATTCGGGCTAGCGGGGGGGCAAGAGACCCAGTACTTC.

In its sample, this clone was seen a few times. For the CDR3, the DNA is TGTGCTAGTGGTTTGGGTAAGCAGAACACTGAAGCTTTCTTT. As protein: CASGLGKQNTEAFF. This chain uses TRBV12-5 with TRBJ1-1; D not certain. V lost 1 base, J lost 1 base, and 7 bases lay in between. The CDR3 contains 14 residues. Per germline, CDR1 LGHNT and CDR2 FRNRAP.

The rearrangement uses TRBV3-1 (or the pseudogene TRBV3-2) and TRBJ1-2; 7 nucleotides agree with TRBD1. The V segment lost 1 base and the J segment 8 bases; nucleotides outside the gene matches: 7. The CDR3 loop spans 14 amino acids. Germline CDR1 is LGHDT and CDR2 is YNNKEL (reference sequence). The CDR3 sequence is CASSQAPNRGGYTF. The DNA for the CDR3 is TGTGCCAGCAGCCAAGCGCCTAACAGGGGCGGCTACACCTTC.

This rearrangement joins TRBV19 to TRBJ2-2; D remains ambiguous. The CDR3 is 14 amino acids. CDR1 and CDR2 (germline): LNHDA, SQIVND (reference sequence). The V gene lost 5 bases and the J gene lost 3 bases, with 10 bases spanning the gap. DNA of the CDR3: TGTGCCAGTAGTTTTTTCCATGACACCGGGGAGCTGTTTTTT. It translates to CASSFFHDTGELFF.

J is TRBJ2-5 and V is TRBV7-2; 16 nucleotides line up with TRBD2. Unmatched junction bases numbered 4, after V lost 4 bases and J lost 5 bases. Germline lookup yields CDR1 SGHTA and CDR2 FQGNSA. The CDR3 loop spans 16 amino acids. CDR3 loop: CASSSGLAGGPETQYF. CDR3 nucleotides: TGTGCCAGCAGCTCGGGACTAGCGGGGGGGCCTGAGACCCAGTACTTC.

This clone was observed a single time. The chain recombines TRBV19 with TRBJ1-2; D possibly corresponds to TRBD1 (5 bases). V was shortened by 3 bases and J by 7 bases, with 15 bases between the two germline ends. The germline gives CDR1 LNHDA, CDR2 SQIVND (reference sequence). This CDR3 spans 14 amino acids. The CDR3 loop reads CASSIGGQGGGYTF. The CDR3 bases are TGTGCCAGTAGTATTGGAGGGCAGGGAGGTGGCTACACCTTC.

The chain joins TRBV27 to TRBJ2-1, with 10 nucleotides matching TRBD1. In germline, CDR1 is MNHEY, CDR2 SMNVEV (reference sequence). V lost 6 bases, J lost 5 bases, and 10 bases stayed unmatched. The CDR3 contains 16 residues. The CDR3 loop reads CASSPRDRGGDNEQFF. The CDR3 DNA follows: TGTGCCAGCAGCCCCCGGGACAGGGGAGGGGACAATGAGCAGTTCTTC.

The gene calls are TRBV3-1 (or the pseudogene TRBV3-2) and TRBJ1-6; TRBD1 matches 10 bases. Germline CDR1 is LGHDT and CDR2 is YNNKEL (reference sequence). The length of the CDR3 is 15 residues. V was clipped by 5 bases and J by 9 bases; unmatched bases: 7. The CDR3 spells CASSTGQGIRSPLHF. The CDR3 region has the DNA TGTGCCAGCAGCACGGGACAGGGGATACGTTCACCCCTCCACTTT.

CDR3 nucleotide sequence: TGTGCCAGCAGAGACCCCAGGGTATCAGAGACCCAGTACTTC. Its translation is CASRDPRVSETQYF. This chain uses TRBV7-9 with TRBJ2-5, with D maybe TRBD1 (5 bases). The CDR3 has 14 amino acids. Trimming cost V 6 bases and J 4 bases, with 15 bases left between them. The germline V gene has CDR1 SEHNR and CDR2 FQNEAQ (reference sequence).